The source of this T cell receptor beta chain is a study of blood T cell repertoires in COVID-19. Study details: PBMCs, B-cell-depleted T cells, or T cells provided the cDNA or gDNA that made up the material.

Study processing details: Estimates of nucleated cell counts were drawn from the amplification of reference gene primers. Generated by immunoSEQ multiplex PCR, the TCRdb table keeps only in-frame clones and is missing some. V, J and clone size are taken as reported in that table, and D and trimming were inferred from the DNA itself. This sample has 150,000 to 180,000 clones, with 75% to 95% found just once. Trimming cost V 0 bases and J 11 bases, with 7 bases left between them. The CDR3 contains 12 residues. Germline V lookup: CDR1 ENHRY, CDR2 SYGVKD. Sequencing was performed on peripheral blood. This TCR derives from a man aged 45-65 years with acute or convalescent COVID-19. V is TRBV10-3 and J is TRBJ1-4, with D possibly being TRBD1 (5 bases). The CDR3 nucleotides are TGTGCCATCAGTGAGTCTGGGGGGAAACTGTTTTTT. This encodes CAISESGGKLFF.